This TCR beta chain came from a study of cytomegalovirus exposure and HLA in healthy donors. Study-wide background: Of more than 350 genotyped donors, roughly 86% clustered with self-reported Caucasian donors. Study outcomes and limitations: Later analysis indicated greater clonal expansion among HLA-associated TCR beta chains than among equally common other chains. By a later analysis, the bulk of CMV-associated TCR beta chains appeared HLA-restricted. Sequencing likely generated an artifact that appeared as a cluster of highly shared sequence variants.

On this clone: What it binds is not known.

PCR involved 60 Vbeta and 13 Jbeta primers. Sequencing used immunoSEQ multiplex PCR; TCRdb keeps in-frame clones, though not all of them. The sample holds 95,000 to 150,000 clones, under 85% seen once. Germline loops: CDR1 SGHVS, CDR2 FQNEAQ. V shed 0 bases and J shed 12 bases, with 21 bases lying between them. This CDR3 contains 16 residues. The chain combines TRBV7-8 with TRBJ1-3, with D possibly matching TRBD1 (6 bases). The receptor was isolated from a woman in her forties or fifties in good health and CMV-seropositive. Sequenced material: PBMCs. The CDR3 nucleotides are TGTGCCAGCAGCTTAGCGCAGGGGTTAAAGGAGCAGGGCATATATTTT. This codes for CASSLAQGLKEQGIYF.